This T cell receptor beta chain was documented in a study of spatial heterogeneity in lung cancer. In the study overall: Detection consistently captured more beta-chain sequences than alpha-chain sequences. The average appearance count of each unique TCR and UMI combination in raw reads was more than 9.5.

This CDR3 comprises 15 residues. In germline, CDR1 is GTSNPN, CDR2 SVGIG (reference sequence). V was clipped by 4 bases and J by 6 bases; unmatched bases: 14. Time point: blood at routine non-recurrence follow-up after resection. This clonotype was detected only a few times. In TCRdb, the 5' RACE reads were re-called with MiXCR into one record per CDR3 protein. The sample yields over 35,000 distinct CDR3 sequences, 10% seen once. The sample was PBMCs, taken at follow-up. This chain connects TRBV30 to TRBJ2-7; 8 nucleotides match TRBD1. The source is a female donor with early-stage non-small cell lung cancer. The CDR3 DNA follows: TGTGCCTGGATCCCCCTCCGGACAGGGTTCGGCGAGCAGTACTTC. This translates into CAWIPLRTGFGEQYF.